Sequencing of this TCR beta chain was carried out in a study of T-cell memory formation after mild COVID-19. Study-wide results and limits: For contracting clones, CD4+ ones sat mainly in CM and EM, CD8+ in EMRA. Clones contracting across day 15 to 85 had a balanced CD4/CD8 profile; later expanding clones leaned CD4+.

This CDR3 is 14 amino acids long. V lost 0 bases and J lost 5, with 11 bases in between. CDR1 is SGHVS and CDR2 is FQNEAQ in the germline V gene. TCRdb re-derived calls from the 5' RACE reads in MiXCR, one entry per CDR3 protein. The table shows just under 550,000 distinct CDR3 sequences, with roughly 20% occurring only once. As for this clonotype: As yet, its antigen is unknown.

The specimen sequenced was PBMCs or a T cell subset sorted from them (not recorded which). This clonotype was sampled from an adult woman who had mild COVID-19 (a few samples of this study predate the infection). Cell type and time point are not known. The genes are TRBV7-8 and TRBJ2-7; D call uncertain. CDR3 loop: CASSLARTQHEQYF. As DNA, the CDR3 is TGTGCCAGCAGCTTAGCGAGGACCCAACACGAGCAGTACTTC.